This TCR beta chain was sequenced during a study of PD-1 blockade in mismatch repair-deficient tumors. Background on the study: Patients had approximately 13 mismatch repair-deficient cancer types, all previously treated and progressing.

Repertoires were generated with immunoSEQ multiplex PCR, while TCRdb's copy carries only in-frame clones and drops some. The table shows some 45,000 clones, with around 77% occurring only once. General observations from the study: Tumor-resident clones, often undetectable pretreatment in blood, expanded then contracted after pembrolizumab.

This CDR3 has 16 residues. Trimming cost V 3 bases and J 0 bases; bases outside gene matches: 5. CDR1 is SGHRS, CDR2 YFSETQ, per germline. In the case of this clone: The antigen is unknown.

Every patient had mismatch repair deficiency by PCR or immunohistochemistry. The TCR-sequenced patients were a few responders to pembrolizumab. The specimen was PBMCs, collected before pembrolizumab treatment. This sequence joins TRBV5-1 and TRBJ2-1; 8 bases match TRBD2. This clonotype was obtained from an adult with mismatch repair-deficient cancer. The CDR3 loop is CASSYESGSSYNEQFF. The CDR3 DNA reads TGCGCCAGCAGCTATGAGAGCGGGAGCTCCTACAATGAGCAGTTCTTC.